This T cell receptor (beta chain) was sequenced during a study of blood T cell repertoires in COVID-19. Study in general: The United States, Italy and Spain were the sources of the acute and convalescent COVID-19 samples. PBMCs, B-cell-depleted T cells, or T cells provided the cDNA or gDNA that made up the material.

Participants were aged roughly 18 to 89 years from approximately 24 US areas. Study processing details: For nucleated cells, counts were estimated from reference gene primer amplification. Measured with immunoSEQ multiplex PCR; TCRdb has only the in-frame clones, and not every one. The DNA gave D and trimming, while V, J and clone size come from that table. The profile shows some 330,000 clones, about 92% of them singletons. The table lists this clone with a count of one. V dropped 3 bases and J dropped 7; count of bases not matched to a gene: 6. The CDR3 is 14 amino acids. Germline loops: CDR1 DFQATT, CDR2 SNEGSKA (reference sequence).

Source material: PBMCs or T cells enriched from blood (not recorded which). The chain couples TRBV20-1 to TRBJ1-2; 12 bases align to TRBD1. The origin of this receptor is a woman in her thirties who had recovered from COVID-19. The CDR3 reads CSASAGQGAVGYTF. The CDR3 nucleotides are TGCAGTGCTAGTGCGGGACAGGGGGCAGTTGGCTACACCTTC.